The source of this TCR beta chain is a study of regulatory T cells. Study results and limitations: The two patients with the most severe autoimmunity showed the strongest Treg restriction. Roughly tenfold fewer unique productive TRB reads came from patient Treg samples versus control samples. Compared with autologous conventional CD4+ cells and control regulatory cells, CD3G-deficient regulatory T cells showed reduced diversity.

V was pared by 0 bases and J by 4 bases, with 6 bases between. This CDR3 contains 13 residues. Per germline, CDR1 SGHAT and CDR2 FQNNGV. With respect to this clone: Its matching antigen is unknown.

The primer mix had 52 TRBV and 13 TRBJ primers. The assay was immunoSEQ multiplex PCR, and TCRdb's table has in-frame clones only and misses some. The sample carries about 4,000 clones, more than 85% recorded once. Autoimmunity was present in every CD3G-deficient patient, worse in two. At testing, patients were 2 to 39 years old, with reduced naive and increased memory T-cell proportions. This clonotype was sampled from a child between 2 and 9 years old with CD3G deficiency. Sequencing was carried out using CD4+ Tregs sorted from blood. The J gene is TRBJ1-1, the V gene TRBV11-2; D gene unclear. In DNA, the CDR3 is TGTGCCAGCAGCTTAGAAGGCACCACTGAAGCTTTCTTT. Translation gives CASSLEGTTEAFF. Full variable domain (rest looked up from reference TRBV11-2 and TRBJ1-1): EAGVAQSPRYKIIEKRQSVAFWCNPISGHATLYWYQQILGQGPKLLIQFQNNGVVDDSQLPKDRFSAERLKGVDSTLKIQPAKLEDSAVYLCASSLEGTTEAFFGQGTRLTVV.